This note documents a single T cell receptor beta chain sequence. The antigen is unknown. The table came from immunoSEQ multiplex PCR; TCRdb's copy has only in-frame clones and leaves some out. The sample includes just over 20,000 clones, approximately 89% of them seen just once. The data are from a study of untreated major depressive disorder. Study-level points and caveats: Generalizability is limited by the comparatively small study sample.

This CDR3 comprises 15 residues. V shed 5 bases and J 10 bases; nucleotides not matched to a gene: 12. Germline CDR1 is SGHTA and CDR2 is FQGTGA. Typically approximately 96% of enriched cells were CD4+. The chain combines TRBV7-3 with TRBJ2-3; 10 bases are a match to TRBD2. The source is a woman aged 25-40 years in good health. The sequenced sample was CD4+ T cells from PBMCs. CDR3: CASSQGPPLAGAQYF. The DNA for the CDR3 is TGTGCCAGCAGCCAAGGGCCCCCGCTAGCGGGGGCGCAGTATTTT.